Presented here are 14 T cell receptor beta chains from one specimen sequenced in a study of blood T cell repertoires in COVID-19. Sequencing used immunoSEQ multiplex PCR; TCRdb keeps in-frame clones, though not all of them. The sample shows about 250,000 clones, roughly four fifths of them seen only once. Specimen: PBMCs or T cells enriched from blood (not recorded which). The source of these receptors is a woman in her thirties or forties who had been exposed to COVID-19.

The chain joins TRBV5-1 to TRBJ2-7; a possible D gene is TRBD2 (6 bases). This CDR3 region has 14 residues. Germline V lookup: CDR1 SGHRS, CDR2 YFSETQ. V lost 5 bases and J 3 bases, leaving 15 bases between the germline ends. For the CDR3, the DNA is TGCGCCAGCAGGGAAGGGGACTTGTACTACGAGCAGTACTTC. Protein product: CASREGDLYYEQYF.

In DNA, the CDR3 is TGTGCCACAGGGGACGGACCTAGCAATCAGCCCCAGCATTTT. Its translation is CATGDGPSNQPQHF. The chain is built from TRBV19 and TRBJ1-5; D perhaps matches TRBD1 (6 bases). The germline V gene encodes CDR1 LNHDA and CDR2 SQIVND (reference sequence). Trimming took off 10 bases at V and 0 bases at J, with 13 bases between the two ends. The CDR3 covers 14 residues.

V and J are TRBV5-1 and TRBJ2-3; 7 bases line up with TRBD1. The J segment lost 1 base and the V segment lost 0 bases, leaving 2 bases of the junction unmatched. CDR1 is SGHRS and CDR2 is YFSETQ in the germline V gene. The CDR3 is made up of 15 amino acids. The CDR3 is CASSLGQGGTDTQYF. CDR3 sequence (DNA): TGCGCCAGCAGCTTGGGGCAGGGGGGCACAGATACGCAGTATTTT.

J is TRBJ1-5 and V is TRBV12-5, with no clear D. V was trimmed by 5 bases and J by 0 bases, leaving 5 bases between them. Germline values: CDR1 LGHNT, CDR2 FRNRAP. There are 13 residues in the CDR3. The CDR3 nucleotides are TGTGCTAGTGGTCGCTATAGCAATCAGCCCCAGCATTTT. Encoded protein: CASGRYSNQPQHF.

This clone was seen more than once but under ten times. V and J are TRBV5-5 and TRBJ1-5; D is perhaps TRBD1 (6 bases). With 0 bases removed from V and 7 bases from J, the gap between germline ends came to 17 bases. Germline V gene sequence: CDR1 SGHKS, CDR2 YYEKEE (reference sequence). The CDR3 totals 16 residues. This chain's CDR3 is CASSLAPTGLGQPQHF. In DNA form, the CDR3 reads TGTGCCAGCAGCTTGGCCCCGACAGGTTTGGGACAGCCCCAGCATTTT.

This rearrangement joins TRBV5-1 to TRBJ1-5, with D hard to call. V lost 1 base to trimming and J lost 4 bases, with 9 bases between them. Germline CDR1 SGHRS, CDR2 YFSETQ. The CDR3 is 14 residues long. The CDR3 nucleotides are TGCGCCAGCAGCTTGTTCGGAGGGAATCAGCCCCAGCATTTT. It yields the protein CASSLFGGNQPQHF.

The gene calls are TRBV3-1 (or the pseudogene TRBV3-2) and TRBJ2-5; 8 bases fit TRBD2. The germline CDR1 and CDR2 sequences are LGHDT and YNNKEL (reference sequence). The length of the CDR3 is 15 residues. Trimming took 0 bases from V and 4 from J; bases not matched to a gene: 4. The CDR3: CASSQDPGGRETQYF. As DNA, the CDR3 is TGTGCCAGCAGCCAAGATCCGGGGGGGCGAGAGACCCAGTACTTC.

The V and J genes are TRBV3-1 (or the pseudogene TRBV3-2) and TRBJ2-7; perhaps TRBD1 as D (5 bases). Germline V lookup: CDR1 LGHDT, CDR2 YNNKEL (reference sequence). Between the trimmed V and J ends, which lost 0 bases and 2 bases, there was a span of 8 bases. CDR3 length equals 14 residues. CDR3: CASSQEGATYEQYF. In DNA, the CDR3 is TGTGCCAGCAGCCAAGAAGGGGCGACCTACGAGCAGTACTTC.

The chain recombines TRBV5-5 with TRBJ2-3; maybe TRBD2 (5 bases). V lost 2 bases and J lost 7, with 17 bases in between. This CDR3 has 15 residues. CDR1 SGHKS and CDR2 YYEKEE come from the germline V gene (reference sequence). The CDR3 DNA is TGTGCCAGCAGCTTCGAGCTACCGCGAGGGAATACGCAGTATTTT. Its translation: CASSFELPRGNTQYF.

The sample holds a few counts of this clone. V is TRBV29-1 and J is TRBJ1-2; TRBD1 is a possible D gene (6 bases). The V end was cut by 6 bases, the J end by 2 bases, with 13 bases between. Per germline, CDR1 SQVTM and CDR2 ANQGSEA. This CDR3 has 13 amino acids. The CDR3 sequence: CSVGRGGNYGYTF. CDR3 bases: TGCAGCGTCGGCAGGGGAGGGAACTATGGCTACACCTTC.

The rearrangement links TRBV6-5 to TRBJ1-5, with 8 bases aligning to TRBD1. The trim removed 6 bases at V and 6 bases at J, leaving 7 bases unmatched. The CDR3 runs to 14 residues. The germline V gene encodes CDR1 MNHEY and CDR2 SVGAGI. This chain's CDR3 is CASRRQGLGQPQHF. CDR3 in DNA: TGTGCCAGCAGGCGACAGGGGCTAGGTCAGCCCCAGCATTTT.

The chain recombines TRBV6-2 or TRBV6-3 with TRBJ2-5, with 9 bases aligning to TRBD1. This CDR3 contains 18 residues. Trimming took 5 bases from V and 2 from J; bases not matched to a gene: 15. CDR1 is MNHEY and CDR2 is SVGEGT in the germline V gene. CDR3 in DNA: TGTGCCAGCAGTCAACAGGGGGCCCGGCGATCCCGTCAAGAGACCCAGTACTTC. Encoded protein: CASSQQGARRSRQETQYF.

This chain joins TRBV4-2 and TRBJ1-4; D is perhaps TRBD1 (5 bases). Looked up from germline, CDR1 is LGHNA and CDR2 is YNFKEQ. Trimming took off 1 base at V and 7 bases at J, with 13 bases between the two ends. The CDR3 totals 15 residues. CDR3: CASSQAVQGGEKLFF. The CDR3 nucleotides are TGTGCCAGCAGCCAAGCGGTTCAGGGAGGTGAAAAACTGTTTTTT.

The count of this clone is one. The CDR3 reads CASSLGRVDEQFF. DNA of the CDR3: TGTGCCAGCAGCTTAGGACGGGTGGATGAGCAGTTCTTC. The V gene is TRBV7-9, the J gene TRBJ2-1; unclear D gene. The length of the CDR3 is 13 residues. V was trimmed by 1 base and J by 8 bases, leaving 9 bases between them. CDR1 SEHNR and CDR2 FQNEAQ come from the germline V gene (reference sequence).